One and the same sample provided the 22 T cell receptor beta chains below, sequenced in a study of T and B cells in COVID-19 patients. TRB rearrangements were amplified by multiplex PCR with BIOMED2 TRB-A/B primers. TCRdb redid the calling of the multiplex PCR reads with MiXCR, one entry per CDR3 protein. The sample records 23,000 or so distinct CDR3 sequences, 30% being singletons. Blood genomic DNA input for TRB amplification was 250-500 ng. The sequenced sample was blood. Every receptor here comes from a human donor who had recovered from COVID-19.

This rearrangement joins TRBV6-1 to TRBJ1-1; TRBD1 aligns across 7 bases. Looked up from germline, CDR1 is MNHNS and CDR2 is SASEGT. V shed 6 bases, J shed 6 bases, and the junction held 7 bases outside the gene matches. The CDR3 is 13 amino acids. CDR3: CASSGDRVAEAFF. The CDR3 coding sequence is TGTGCCAGCAGCGGTGACAGGGTCGCTGAAGCTTTCTTT.

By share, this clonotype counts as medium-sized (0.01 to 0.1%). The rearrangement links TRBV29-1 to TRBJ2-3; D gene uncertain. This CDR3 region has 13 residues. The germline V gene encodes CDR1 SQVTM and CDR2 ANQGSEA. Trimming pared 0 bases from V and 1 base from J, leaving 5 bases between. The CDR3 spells CSVEEAGTDTQYF. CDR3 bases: TGCAGCGTTGAAGAAGCAGGCACAGATACGCAGTATTTT.

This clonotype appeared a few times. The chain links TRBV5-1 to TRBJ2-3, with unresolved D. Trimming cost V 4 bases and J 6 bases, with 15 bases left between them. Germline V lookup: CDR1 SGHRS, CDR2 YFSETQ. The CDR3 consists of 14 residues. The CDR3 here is CASSPRVAGDTQYF. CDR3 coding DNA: TGCGCCAGCAGCCCGCGAGTAGCCGGGGATACGCAGTATTTT.

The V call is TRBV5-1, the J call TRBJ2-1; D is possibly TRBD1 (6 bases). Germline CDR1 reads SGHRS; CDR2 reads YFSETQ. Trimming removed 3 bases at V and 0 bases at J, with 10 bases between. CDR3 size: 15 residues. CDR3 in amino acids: CASSSGDSSYNEQFF. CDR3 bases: TGCGCCAGCAGCTCAGGGGATAGCTCCTACAATGAGCAGTTCTTC.

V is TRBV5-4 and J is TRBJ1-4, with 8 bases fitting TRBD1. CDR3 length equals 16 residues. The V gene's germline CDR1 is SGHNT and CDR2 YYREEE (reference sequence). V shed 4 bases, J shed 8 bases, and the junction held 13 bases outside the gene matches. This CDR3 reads CASSTHMDRVGEKLFF. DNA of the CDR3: TGTGCCAGCAGCACTCACATGGACAGGGTTGGAGAAAAACTGTTTTTT.

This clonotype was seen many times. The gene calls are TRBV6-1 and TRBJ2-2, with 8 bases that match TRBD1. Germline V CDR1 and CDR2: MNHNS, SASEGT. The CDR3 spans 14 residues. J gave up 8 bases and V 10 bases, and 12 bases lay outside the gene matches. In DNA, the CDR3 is TGTGCCACGAAATTGGACAGGGCAGCGGGGGAGCTGTTTTTT. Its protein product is CATKLDRAAGELFF.

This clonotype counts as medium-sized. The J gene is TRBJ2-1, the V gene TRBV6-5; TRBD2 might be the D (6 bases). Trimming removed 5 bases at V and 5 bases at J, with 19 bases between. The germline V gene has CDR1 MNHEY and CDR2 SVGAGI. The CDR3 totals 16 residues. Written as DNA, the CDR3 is TGTGCCAGCAGTAGACCAGGGAGGTCCGGACACAATGAGCAGTTCTTC. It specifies CASSRPGRSGHNEQFF.

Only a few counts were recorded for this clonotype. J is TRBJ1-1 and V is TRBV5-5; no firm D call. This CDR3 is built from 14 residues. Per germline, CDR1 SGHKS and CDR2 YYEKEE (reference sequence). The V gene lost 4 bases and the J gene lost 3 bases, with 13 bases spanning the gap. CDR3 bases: TGTGCCAGCAGCGGGAGGGTCTTCTACACTGAAGCTTTCTTT. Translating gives CASSGRVFYTEAFF.

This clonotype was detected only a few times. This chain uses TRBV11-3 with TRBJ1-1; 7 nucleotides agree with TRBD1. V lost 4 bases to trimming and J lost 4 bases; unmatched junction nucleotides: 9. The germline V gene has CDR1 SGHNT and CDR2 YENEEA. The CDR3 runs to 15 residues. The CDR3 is CASSSIRWDSTEAFF. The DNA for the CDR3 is TGTGCCAGCAGCTCAATTCGATGGGACAGCACTGAAGCTTTCTTT.

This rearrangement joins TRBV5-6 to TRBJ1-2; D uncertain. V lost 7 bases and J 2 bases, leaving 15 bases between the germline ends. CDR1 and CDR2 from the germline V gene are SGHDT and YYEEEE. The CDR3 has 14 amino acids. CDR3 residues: CASATWEANYGYTF. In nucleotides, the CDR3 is TGTGCCAGCGCCACGTGGGAGGCCAACTATGGCTACACCTTC.

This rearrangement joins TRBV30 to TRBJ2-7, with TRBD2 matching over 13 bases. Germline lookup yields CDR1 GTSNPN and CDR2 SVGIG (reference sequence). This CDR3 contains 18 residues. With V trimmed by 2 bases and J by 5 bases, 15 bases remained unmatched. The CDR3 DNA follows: TGTGCCTGGAGTCCTAAGGCCCTACTAGCGGGGGGGCGGGACGAGCAGTACTTC. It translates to CAWSPKALLAGGRDEQYF. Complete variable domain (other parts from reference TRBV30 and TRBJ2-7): SQTIHQWPATLVQPVGSPLSLECTVEGTSNPNLYWYRQAAGRGLQLLFYSVGIGQISSEVPQNLSASRPQDRQFILSSKKLLLSDSGFYLCAWSPKALLAGGRDEQYFGPGTRLTVT.

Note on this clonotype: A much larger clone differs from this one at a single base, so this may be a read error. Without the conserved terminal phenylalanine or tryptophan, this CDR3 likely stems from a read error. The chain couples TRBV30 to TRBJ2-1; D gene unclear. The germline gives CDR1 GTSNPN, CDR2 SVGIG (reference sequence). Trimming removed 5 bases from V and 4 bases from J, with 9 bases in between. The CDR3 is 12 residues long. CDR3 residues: CAWVGGYNEQFV. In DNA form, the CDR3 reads TGTGCCTGGGTCGGCGGTTACAATGAGCAGTTCGTC.

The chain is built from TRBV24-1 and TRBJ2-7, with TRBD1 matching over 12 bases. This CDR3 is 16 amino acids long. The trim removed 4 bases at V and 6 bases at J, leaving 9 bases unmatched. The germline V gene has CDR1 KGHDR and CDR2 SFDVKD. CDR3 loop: CATSDSTGTGGGEQYF. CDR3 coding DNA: TGTGCCACCAGTGACTCCACCGGGACAGGGGGCGGCGAGCAGTACTTC.

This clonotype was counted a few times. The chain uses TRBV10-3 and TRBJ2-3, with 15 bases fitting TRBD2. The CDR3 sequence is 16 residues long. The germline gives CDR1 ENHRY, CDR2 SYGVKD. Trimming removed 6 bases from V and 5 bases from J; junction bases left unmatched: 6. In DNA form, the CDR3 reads TGTGCCATCAGGGGACTAGCGGGGGGCGGGGAAGATACGCAGTATTTT. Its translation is CAIRGLAGGGEDTQYF.

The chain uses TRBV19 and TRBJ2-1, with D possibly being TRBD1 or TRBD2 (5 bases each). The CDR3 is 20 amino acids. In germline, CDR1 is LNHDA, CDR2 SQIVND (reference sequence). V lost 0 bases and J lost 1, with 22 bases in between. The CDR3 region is CASSIDPSQPGTDSYNEQFF. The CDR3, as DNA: TGTGCCAGTAGTATAGATCCTTCCCAACCCGGGACGGATTCCTACAATGAGCAGTTCTTC.

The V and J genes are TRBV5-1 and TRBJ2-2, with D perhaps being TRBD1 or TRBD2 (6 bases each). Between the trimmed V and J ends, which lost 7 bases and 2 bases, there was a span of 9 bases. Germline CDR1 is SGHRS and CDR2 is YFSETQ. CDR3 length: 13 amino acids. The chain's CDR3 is CASGGGNTGELFF. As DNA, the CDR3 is TGCGCCAGCGGAGGGGGAAACACCGGGGAGCTGTTTTTT.

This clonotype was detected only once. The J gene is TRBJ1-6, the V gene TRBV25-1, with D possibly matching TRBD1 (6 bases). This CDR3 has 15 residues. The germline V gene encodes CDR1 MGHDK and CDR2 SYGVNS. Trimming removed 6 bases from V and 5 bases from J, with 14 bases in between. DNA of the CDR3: TGTGCCAGCAGCGCCTCTGGGACAAATAATTCACCCCTCCACTTT. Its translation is CASSASGTNNSPLHF.

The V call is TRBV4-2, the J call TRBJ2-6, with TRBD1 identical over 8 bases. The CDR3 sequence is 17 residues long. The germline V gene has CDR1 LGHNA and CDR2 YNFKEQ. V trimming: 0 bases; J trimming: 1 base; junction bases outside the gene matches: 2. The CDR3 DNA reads TGTGCCAGCAGCCAAGAACAGGGGGAATCTGGGGCCAACGTCCTGACTTTC. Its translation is CASSQEQGESGANVLTF.

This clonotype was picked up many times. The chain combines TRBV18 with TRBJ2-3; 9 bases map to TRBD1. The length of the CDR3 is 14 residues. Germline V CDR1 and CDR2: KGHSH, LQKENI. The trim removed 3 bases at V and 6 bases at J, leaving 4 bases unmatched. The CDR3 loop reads CASSPTGTGDTQYF. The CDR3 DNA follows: TGTGCCAGCTCACCGACGGGGACAGGGGATACGCAGTATTTT.

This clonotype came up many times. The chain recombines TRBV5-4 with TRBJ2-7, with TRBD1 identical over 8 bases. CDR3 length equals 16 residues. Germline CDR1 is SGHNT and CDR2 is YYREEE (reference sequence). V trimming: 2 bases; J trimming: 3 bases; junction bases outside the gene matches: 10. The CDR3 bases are TGTGCCAGCAGCTTTGGTCCCGTGGACAGGGACTACGAGCAGTACTTC. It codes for CASSFGPVDRDYEQYF.

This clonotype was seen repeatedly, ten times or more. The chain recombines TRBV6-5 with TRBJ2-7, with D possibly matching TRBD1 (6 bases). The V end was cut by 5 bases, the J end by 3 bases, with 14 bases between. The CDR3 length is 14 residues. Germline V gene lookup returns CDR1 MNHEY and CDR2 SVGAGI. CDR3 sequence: CASSEPYRDYEQYF. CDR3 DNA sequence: TGTGCCAGCAGTGAACCGTACAGGGACTACGAGCAGTACTTC.

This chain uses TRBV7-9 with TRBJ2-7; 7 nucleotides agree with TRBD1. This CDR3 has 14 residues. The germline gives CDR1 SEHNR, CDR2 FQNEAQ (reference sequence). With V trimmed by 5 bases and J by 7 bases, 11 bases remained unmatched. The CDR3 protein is CASSPGTVSWEQYF. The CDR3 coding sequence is TGTGCCAGCAGCCCAGGGACAGTTTCTTGGGAGCAGTACTTC.